Shown below are 32 T cell receptor beta chains from a single sample sequenced in a study of blood T cells in healthy people across ages. For the second PCR, which ran for 7 to 11 cycles, a sample-barcoded 5' primer and a J-beta primer mix were used. TCRdb re-derived calls from the 5' RACE reads in MiXCR, one entry per CDR3 protein. Of around 990,000 distinct CDR3 sequences listed, roughly 24% were seen once; the top ten hold approximately 0.7%. This sample also appeared in a second study, on T cells of mothers and their children.

The source material was blood. The receptors shown here come from a girl aged 2 to 9 in good health.

The sample holds a few counts of this clonotype. The chain couples TRBV21-1 to TRBJ2-1; the D call of TRBD1 is as the table states it, not checked on the DNA. TRBV21-1 is annotated as a pseudogene. The CDR3 runs 17 residues. The CDR3 loop reads CASSKEARTGHYNEQFF. CDR3 DNA: TGTGCCAGCAGCAAAGAGGCAAGGACAGGGCACTACAATGAGCAGTTCTTC.

This clonotype has just a few counts. This CDR3 reads CASTQTEGSNEQYF. CDR3 DNA sequence: TGTGCCAGCACTCAGACAGAAGGGAGCAACGAGCAGTACTTC. The chain carries TRBV2 and TRBJ2-5; D assignment may be TRBD1 or TRBD2 (5 bases each). Near its end, the DNA agrees better with TRBJ2-7, so the J call may be wrong. CDR3 length equals 14 residues. CDR1 is SNHLY and CDR2 is FYNNEI in the germline V gene.

V gene TRBV2 combines with J gene TRBJ2-1; the D is unclear. The DNA matches TRBJ2-5 better at its end, which makes the J call doubtful. The CDR3 runs 13 residues. Germline V gene lookup returns CDR1 SNHLY and CDR2 FYNNEI. The CDR3 reads CASRGRSQETQYF. As DNA, the CDR3 is TGTGCCAGCCGAGGACGCTCCCAAGAGACCCAGTACTTC.

This clonotype was recorded a few times. The chain is built from TRBV7-2 and TRBJ1-6; unclear D gene. With 5 bases removed from V and 6 bases from J, the gap between germline ends came to 14 bases. The CDR3 loop spans 15 amino acids. Germline values: CDR1 SGHTA, CDR2 FQGNSA. In nucleotides, the CDR3 is TGTGCCAGCAGCGAACAGACACAAGTTAATTCACCCCTCCACTTT. Translating gives CASSEQTQVNSPLHF.

The V call is TRBV20-1, the J call TRBJ2-4; D is unclear. Germline V lookup: CDR1 DFQATT, CDR2 SNEGSKA (reference sequence). V gave up 1 base and J gave up 6 bases, with 10 bases separating them. The CDR3 runs 13 residues. The CDR3 loop is CSARGVDGNIQYF. The CDR3 DNA follows: TGCAGTGCTAGAGGCGTAGATGGAAACATTCAGTACTTC.

This clonotype was seen a handful of times. The chain is built from TRBV20-1 and TRBJ1-2; no reliable D call. Trimming stripped 3 bases from V and 8 bases from J, with 10 bases between. This CDR3 has 11 residues. CDR1 and CDR2 from the germline V gene are DFQATT and SNEGSKA (reference sequence). The CDR3 loop reads CSASVGAGYTF. DNA for the CDR3: TGCAGTGCTAGCGTGGGAGCAGGCTACACCTTC.

This chain links TRBV7-6 with TRBJ2-7, with D possibly being TRBD1 (5 bases). Germline V gene sequence: CDR1 SGHVS, CDR2 FNYEAQ. Trimming left V 5 bases short and J 3 bases short, with 14 bases between. This CDR3 is 14 amino acids long. The CDR3 reads CASSAGHANYEQYF. The CDR3 region has the DNA TGTGCCAGCAGCGCCGGACATGCTAACTACGAGCAGTACTTC.

This clonotype turned up a few times. The chain joins TRBV12-3 or TRBV12-4 to TRBJ1-3; D is uncertain. V was trimmed by 7 bases and J by 0 bases, leaving 7 bases between them. The CDR3 loop spans 13 amino acids. The CDR3 bases are TGTGCCAGCAACCCCTTCTCTGGAAACACCATATATTTT. It translates to CASNPFSGNTIYF.

This clonotype has just a few counts. The chain couples TRBV10-3 to TRBJ2-5, with TRBD1 matching 8 bases. The J call is uncertain, as TRBJ2-7 better fits the DNA end. From germline, CDR1 is ENHRY and CDR2 SYGVKD. The CDR3 loop spans 14 amino acids. The CDR3 region has the DNA TGTGCCATCAGTGAACCGACAGGGGACAACGAGCAGTACTTC. As protein: CAISEPTGDNEQYF.

J is TRBJ2-1 and V is TRBV20-1; D not resolved. The V gene's germline CDR1 is DFQATT and CDR2 SNEGSKA (reference sequence). Trimming cost V 6 bases and J 0 bases, with 15 bases left between them. The CDR3 runs to 15 residues. The CDR3 coding sequence is TGCAGTGCGCAGAGATCGAGTAGCTCCTACAATGAGCAGTTCTTC. Translating it yields CSAQRSSSSYNEQFF.

The chain links TRBV7-9 to TRBJ2-7; D is unclear. This CDR3 is built from 12 residues. Trimming took off 5 bases at V and 7 bases at J, with 12 bases between the two ends. Germline V CDR1 and CDR2: SEHNR, FQNEAQ (reference sequence). CDR3 bases: TGTGCCAGCAGCCCACGGACCGGGGAGCAGTACTTC. Protein: CASSPRTGEQYF.

This sequence joins TRBV6-6 and TRBJ2-1; possible D gene TRBD1, 6 bases. V lost 6 bases and J 5 bases, leaving 17 bases between the germline ends. The germline V gene encodes CDR1 MNHNY and CDR2 SVGAGI (reference sequence). This CDR3 has 15 residues. The CDR3 DNA reads TGTGCCAGCAGCCAAGGGGGACAAGGTAACAATGAGCAGTTCTTC. It translates to CASSQGGQGNNEQFF.

The rearrangement joins TRBV11-2 to TRBJ2-7, with D perhaps TRBD1 (5 bases). Germline lookup yields CDR1 SGHAT and CDR2 FQNNGV. The CDR3 has 14 residues. V was shortened by 3 bases and J by 3 bases, with 12 bases between the two germline ends. This CDR3 reads CASSFTGFGYEQYF. CDR3 bases: TGTGCCAGCAGCTTCACAGGATTCGGCTACGAGCAGTACTTC. The full variable domain, in which reference TRBV11-2 and TRBJ2-7 provide the parts outside the CDR3, is EAGVAQSPRYKIIEKRQSVAFWCNPISGHATLYWYQQILGQGPKLLIQFQNNGVVDDSQLPKDRFSAERLKGVDSTLKIQPAKLEDSAVYLCASSFTGFGYEQYFGPGTRLTVT.

This clonotype was found a few times. One end of the junction varies from germline; a read error may be responsible. The chain links TRBV28 to TRBJ1-6; unclear D gene. Looked up from germline, CDR1 is MDHEN and CDR2 is SYDVKM. The CDR3 length is 17 residues. The CDR3 region is CAGSLIGGSSYNSPLHF. The DNA for the CDR3 is TGTGCCGGCAGCCTCATCGGAGGGAGCTCCTATAATTCACCCCTCCACTTT. Variable domain in full (rest from reference TRBV28 and TRBJ1-6): DVKVTQSSRYLVKRTGEKVFLECVQDMDHENMFWYRQDPGLGLRLIYFSYDVKMKEKGDIPEGYSVSREKKERFSLILESASTNQTSMYLCAGSLIGGSSYNSPLHFGNGTRLTVT.

The table lists this clonotype with a few counts. The chain has TRBV9 and TRBJ2-1; possibly TRBD2 for D (6 bases). CDR1 and CDR2 from the germline V gene are SGDLS and YYNGEE. Trimming removed 3 bases at V and 8 bases at J, with 15 bases between. The CDR3 length is 14 residues. DNA for the CDR3: TGTGCCAGCAGCGAGGAGGGGAATTCCGATGAGCAGTTCTTC. This codes for CASSEEGNSDEQFF.

The genes are TRBV2 and TRBJ1-1; D gene ambiguous. The CDR3 consists of 10 residues. Germline values: CDR1 SNHLY, CDR2 FYNNEI. V lost 6 bases and J lost 6, with 5 bases in between. The CDR3 sequence is CASRLSEAFF. For the CDR3, the DNA is TGTGCCAGCAGGCTTTCTGAAGCTTTCTTT. The full variable domain, rest sourced from reference TRBV2 and TRBJ1-1, is EPEVTQTPSHQVTQMGQEVILRCVPISNHLYFYWYRQILGQKVEFLVSFYNNEISEKSEIFDDQFSVERPDGSNFTLKIRSTKLEDSAMYFCASRLSEAFFGQGTRLTVV.

This chain connects TRBV28 to TRBJ1-1; unclear D gene. Trimming removed 7 bases from V and 7 bases from J, with 10 bases in between. The germline gives CDR1 MDHEN, CDR2 SYDVKM. CDR3 size: 11 residues. CDR3 region: CASTSGYEAFF. Written as DNA, the CDR3 is TGTGCCAGCACCTCTGGGTATGAAGCTTTCTTT.

The chain is built from TRBV20-1 and TRBJ2-7; 7 bases fit TRBD2. J gave up 7 bases and V 6 bases, and 9 bases lay outside the gene matches. This CDR3 region has 12 residues. Germline V gives CDR1 DFQATT, CDR2 SNEGSKA (reference sequence). CDR3 protein: CSAPFAAGEQYF. As DNA, the CDR3 is TGCAGTGCCCCATTCGCAGCGGGGGAGCAGTACTTC.

The chain carries TRBV2 and TRBJ2-1; possibly TRBD1 or TRBD2 for D (5 bases each). Trimming took 4 bases from V and 9 from J, leaving 13 bases between them. Germline CDR1 is SNHLY and CDR2 is FYNNEI. The CDR3 runs to 13 residues. The CDR3 DNA sequence: TGTGCCAGCAGTGTTGGTTGGGGGACTGAGCAGTTCTTC. It codes for CASSVGWGTEQFF.

The chain carries TRBV9 and TRBJ1-1; no clear D. This CDR3 contains 13 residues. V was pared by 4 bases and J by 2 bases, with 9 bases between. Germline V gene sequence: CDR1 SGDLS, CDR2 YYNGEE. In DNA, the CDR3 is TGTGCCAGCAGCACACCCCCTAACACTGAAGCTTTCTTT. The encoded protein is CASSTPPNTEAFF.

This chain joins TRBV18 and TRBJ1-1, with 7 positions matching TRBD1. Germline CDR1 and CDR2: KGHSH and LQKENI. The CDR3 is made up of 14 amino acids. After removal of 6 bases from V and 4 bases from J, the junction contained 8 bases not matched to a gene. The CDR3 sequence is CASSRQGRLTEAFF. The DNA for the CDR3 is TGTGCCAGCTCGAGACAGGGTCGGCTCACTGAAGCTTTCTTT.

The chain uses TRBV7-9 and TRBJ1-4; 7 bases align to TRBD1. This CDR3 has 15 residues. V lost 5 bases to trimming and J lost 8 bases; unmatched junction nucleotides: 11. Germline-derived CDR1 and CDR2 are SEHNR and FQNEAQ (reference sequence). The CDR3 DNA reads TGTGCCAGCAGCCTTGAACAGGGGCGGTTCGAAAAACTGTTTTTT. This encodes CASSLEQGRFEKLFF. Full variable domain (rest looked up from reference TRBV7-9 and TRBJ1-4): DTGVSQNPRHKITKRGQNVTFRCDPISEHNRLYWYRQTLGQGPEFLTYFQNEAQLEKSRLLSDRFSAERPKGSFSTLEIQRTEQGDSAMYLCASSLEQGRFEKLFFGSGTQLSVL.

This clonotype was seen a handful of times. The chain links TRBV4-1 to TRBJ2-3; maybe TRBD2 (5 bases). This CDR3 region has 17 residues. Per the germline V gene, CDR1 is MGHRA and CDR2 is YSYEKL. V gave up 3 bases and J gave up 0 bases, with 16 bases separating them. CDR3 protein: CASSHPGLKPSTDTQYF. Written as DNA, the CDR3 is TGCGCCAGCAGCCACCCTGGACTCAAACCTAGCACAGATACGCAGTATTTT.

In this sample, this clonotype turned up a few times. The V and J genes are TRBV15 and TRBJ1-2; D possibly corresponds to TRBD1 (6 bases). CDR1 LNHNV and CDR2 YYDKDF come from the germline V gene (reference sequence). The CDR3 is 15 amino acids. V lost 0 bases and J 8 bases, leaving 16 bases between the germline ends. Here the CDR3 DNA reads TGTGCCACCAGCAGAGAGCAAGGCTTCCAGGGGGGCTACACCTTC. This codes for CATSREQGFQGGYTF.

The table lists this clonotype with a few counts. The chain recombines TRBV27 with TRBJ2-5; 10 bases agree with TRBD1. The J call may be incorrect, as the DNA end agrees better with TRBJ2-7. Germline V lookup: CDR1 MNHEY, CDR2 SMNVEV (reference sequence). CDR3 length equals 15 residues. The chain's CDR3 is CASSLGQGTTYEQYF. The CDR3 DNA reads as TGTGCCAGCAGTTTGGGACAGGGGACTACCTACGAGCAGTACTTC.

This clonotype was observed a handful of times. The CDR3 is CASSLSGGDGTEAFF. The CDR3 DNA reads TGCGCCAGCAGCTTGTCCGGCGGGGACGGGACTGAAGCTTTCTTT. This chain uses TRBV5-1 with TRBJ1-1; D is possibly TRBD1 (5 bases). The length of the CDR3 is 15 residues. The germline CDR1 and CDR2 sequences are SGHRS and YFSETQ. V was pared by 1 base and J by 5 bases, with 15 bases between.

V usage is TRBV5-1 and J usage is TRBJ1-4; D remains unclear. Looked up from germline, CDR1 is SGHRS and CDR2 is YFSETQ. CDR3 size: 12 residues. Trimming stripped 2 bases from V and 8 bases from J, with 7 bases between. CDR3 loop: CASSFPDEKLFF. DNA for the CDR3: TGCGCCAGCAGCTTCCCAGACGAAAAACTGTTTTTT.

This clonotype was seen a handful of times. The chain couples TRBV6-2 or TRBV6-3 to TRBJ2-3; D remains unclear. V lost 6 bases and J 5 bases, leaving 3 bases between the germline ends. CDR1 and CDR2 (germline): MNHEY, SVGEGT. This CDR3 region has 10 residues. CDR3 region: CASRQDTQYF. Written as DNA, the CDR3 is TGTGCCAGCAGACAAGATACGCAGTATTTT.

J is TRBJ2-5 and V is TRBV27; D tentatively fits TRBD1 or TRBD2 (5 bases each). The V gene lost 3 bases and the J gene lost 4 bases, with 15 bases spanning the gap. The CDR3 contains 15 residues. CDR1 and CDR2 (germline): MNHEY, SMNVEV (reference sequence). CDR3 sequence (DNA): TGTGCCAGCAGTTTGGTCGGGGCCGTATTAGAGACCCAGTACTTC. This encodes CASSLVGAVLETQYF.

This clonotype was seen a handful of times. V gene TRBV7-9 combines with J gene TRBJ2-3; D is undetermined. Trimming removed 6 bases at V and 3 bases at J, with 13 bases between. Germline lookup yields CDR1 SEHNR and CDR2 FQNEAQ (reference sequence). This CDR3 contains 14 residues. The CDR3 reads CASRSAVRTDTQYF. Written as DNA, the CDR3 is TGTGCCAGCAGATCCGCAGTGAGGACAGATACGCAGTATTTT.

The rearrangement links TRBV15 to TRBJ2-3; D possibly corresponds to TRBD1 (6 bases). The V gene lost 6 bases and the J gene lost 2 bases, with 15 bases spanning the gap. Germline-derived CDR1 and CDR2 are LNHNV and YYDKDF (reference sequence). The CDR3 sequence is 15 residues long. In nucleotides, the CDR3 is TGTGCCACCAGTCCGACAAGGGACACCACAGATACGCAGTATTTT. This codes for CATSPTRDTTDTQYF.

This rearrangement joins TRBV6-5 to TRBJ1-6; 7 bases align to TRBD1. CDR1 is MNHEY, CDR2 SVGAGI, per germline. The junction had 12 bases not matched to a gene; V was cut back by 6 bases and J by 10 bases. The CDR3 contains 15 residues. The DNA for the CDR3 is TGTGCCAGCAGCACGGGACAGCCCGGACGGTCACCCCTCCACTTT. It translates to CASSTGQPGRSPLHF.